The source of this T cell receptor beta chain is a study of identical twins' blood T cells. TCR cDNA libraries were made from RNA using a previously described, modified protocol. Using its own MiXCR run on the 5' RACE reads, TCRdb lists one record per CDR3 protein. Of hundreds of thousands of distinct CDR3 sequences detected, 25% to 35% appear once; the ten largest clones hold around 5.6%. The CDR3 sequence is 15 residues long. The germline V and J ends were trimmed by 3 bases and 0 bases, with 12 bases remaining between them. Germline lookup yields CDR1 DFQATT and CDR2 SNEGSKA (reference sequence). To note about this clonotype: No antigen is known for it.

Study observations and caveats: Twin similarity might stem from environmental factors, not only genetics.

This sequence joins TRBV20-1 and TRBJ1-5; no reliable D call. Input material: PBMCs. This clonotype was sampled from a woman aged 18-49 years in good health. The CDR3 DNA reads as TGCAGTGCTAGCGGGAGACTCTATAGCAATCAGCCCCAGCATTTT. Residues: CSASGRLYSNQPQHF.